This entry lists 21 T cell receptor beta chains sequenced from one sample in a study of blood T cells in healthy people across ages. The authors ran a second PCR of 7 to 11 cycles using a sample-barcoded 5' primer and a J-beta primer mix. TCRdb processed the 5' RACE reads anew with MiXCR; each CDR3 protein has one entry. The table has around 500,000 distinct CDR3 sequences, 40% to 55% seen once; the top ten hold around 24%. Sequencing was performed on blood. The source of these receptors is a man at least 80 years old in good health.

The rearrangement links TRBV12-3 or TRBV12-4 to TRBJ1-1, with TRBD1 matching 7 bases. There are 15 residues in the CDR3. J gave up 8 bases and V 5 bases, and 14 bases lay outside the gene matches. CDR3 residues: CASSNRDRFPPEAFF. The CDR3 region has the DNA TGTGCCAGCAGTAACCGGGACAGATTTCCACCCGAAGCTTTCTTT.

The chain combines TRBV7-2 with TRBJ2-3; D perhaps matches TRBD2 (6 bases). The germline V gene encodes CDR1 SGHTA and CDR2 FQGNSA. Trimming pared 5 bases from V and 0 bases from J, leaving 12 bases between. The CDR3 runs 15 residues. Here the CDR3 reads CASSREPLSTDTQYF. Written as DNA, the CDR3 is TGTGCCAGCAGCCGGGAGCCGCTTAGCACAGATACGCAGTATTTT.

The chain employs TRBV29-1 and TRBJ1-2; 7 bases map to TRBD1. The CDR3 is made up of 14 amino acids. J gave up 7 bases and V 1 base, and 9 bases lay outside the gene matches. The V gene's germline CDR1 is SQVTM and CDR2 ANQGSEA. Here the CDR3 reads CSVEGVDRVSGYTF. CDR3 DNA: TGCAGCGTTGAAGGGGTTGACAGGGTCTCTGGCTACACCTTC. The full variable domain, completed using reference TRBV29-1 and TRBJ1-2, is SAVISQKPSRDICQRGTSLTIQCQVDSQVTMMFWYRQQPGQSLTLIATANQGSEATYESGFVIDKFPISRPNLTFSTLTVSNMSPEDSSIYLCSVEGVDRVSGYTFGSGTRLTVV.

The J gene is TRBJ1-1, the V gene TRBV29-1; D not resolved. Germline V lookup: CDR1 SQVTM, CDR2 ANQGSEA. The CDR3 is made up of 13 amino acids. The germline V and J ends were trimmed by 4 bases and 1 base, with 10 bases remaining between them. The CDR3 DNA reads TGCAGCGTTGCCGCCGTGTCGAACACTGAAGCTTTCTTT. It codes for CSVAAVSNTEAFF.

Only a few counts were recorded for this clonotype. V is TRBV14 and J is TRBJ2-3, with D possibly being TRBD1 or TRBD2 (5 bases each). V lost 2 bases and J 4 bases, leaving 16 bases between the germline ends. The length of the CDR3 is 16 residues. CDR1 is SGHDN and CDR2 is FVKESK in the germline V gene. CDR3 coding DNA: TGTGCCAGCAGCCAAAGAACGGGGATGGGGGCAGATACGCAGTATTTT. It yields the protein CASSQRTGMGADTQYF.

This clonotype turned up a few times. The chain is built from TRBV15 and TRBJ2-1; D unresolved. In germline, CDR1 is LNHNV, CDR2 YYDKDF (reference sequence). Trimming took 5 bases from V and 9 from J, leaving 8 bases between them. CDR3 length: 11 residues. This chain's CDR3 is CATSFYPEQFF. The CDR3 nucleotides read TGTGCCACCAGCTTTTATCCTGAGCAGTTCTTC.

The rearrangement links TRBV28 to TRBJ2-5; 10 bases agree with TRBD1. Germline-derived CDR1 and CDR2 are MDHEN and SYDVKM. The CDR3 contains 15 residues. V lost 4 bases to trimming and J lost 5 bases; unmatched junction nucleotides: 7. Here the CDR3 DNA reads TGTGCCAGCAGTTCCCCGACAGGGGGCCAGGAGACCCAGTACTTC. Its protein is CASSSPTGGQETQYF.

The chain has TRBV6-1 and TRBJ1-6; perhaps TRBD1 as D (5 bases). The ends were cut back, 6 bases at V and 8 bases at J, with 20 bases in the middle. This CDR3 comprises 16 residues. Germline V gene data show CDR1 as MNHNS and CDR2 as SASEGT. CDR3: CASRTPTRGIDSPLHF. The CDR3 bases are TGTGCCAGCAGAACCCCGACCCGGGGGATTGATTCACCCCTCCACTTT.

This clonotype appeared a single time. A clone one base away is much larger, so this may be a read error. This CDR3 reads CASSLRDQSYERYF. The CDR3 nucleotides are TGCGCCAGCAGCCTCCGGGACCAATCCTACGAGCGGTACTTC. The V and J genes are TRBV5-1 and TRBJ2-7; D is possibly TRBD1 or TRBD2 (5 bases each). Germline V CDR1 and CDR2: SGHRS, YFSETQ. The CDR3 contains 14 residues.

V usage is TRBV20-1 and J usage is TRBJ1-2, with 7 bases aligning to TRBD1. The length of the CDR3 is 14 residues. With 0 bases clipped from V and 7 bases from J, the junction kept 8 bases outside the gene matches. Per the germline V gene, CDR1 is DFQATT and CDR2 is SNEGSKA (reference sequence). The DNA for the CDR3 is TGCAGTGCTAGAGAACCGACAGGGCGGGGTGGCTACACCTTC. This sequence encodes CSAREPTGRGGYTF.

The chain joins TRBV7-3 to TRBJ2-1; D call uncertain. The J call may be in error: the DNA end matches TRBJ2-7 better. The CDR3 is made up of 15 amino acids. Germline CDR1 and CDR2: SGHTA and FQGTGA. The CDR3 region is CASSFPTNSYNEQYF. CDR3 nucleotide sequence: TGTGCCAGCAGCTTCCCAACTAATTCCTACAATGAGCAGTACTTC.

The rearrangement links TRBV7-2 to TRBJ2-2; 9 bases are shared with TRBD1. Germline lookup yields CDR1 SGHTA and CDR2 FQGNSA. Losses at the gene ends were 4 bases for V and 7 bases for J; bases not matched to a gene: 10. The CDR3 runs 16 residues. CDR3 residues: CASSSIQGAAGGELFF. CDR3 in DNA: TGTGCCAGCAGCTCGATACAGGGGGCTGCCGGCGGGGAGCTGTTTTTT. Complete variable domain (other parts from reference TRBV7-2 and TRBJ2-2): GAGVSQSPSNKVTEKGKDVELRCDPISGHTALYWYRQSLGQGLEFLIYFQGNSAPDKSGLPSDRFSAERTGGSVSTLTIQRTQQEDSAVYLCASSSIQGAAGGELFFGEGSRLTVL.

This clonotype has at least ten counts. The rearrangement uses TRBV7-9 and TRBJ1-5; the D is unclear. V gave up 6 bases and J gave up 15 bases, with 21 bases separating them. CDR1 and CDR2 (germline): SEHNR, FQNEAQ (reference sequence). The CDR3 contains 13 residues. The CDR3 bases are TGTGCCAGCAGTCCAGACATTTCAGCCGCGATGCATTTT. It encodes CASSPDISAAMHF.

This clonotype was counted a few times. This chain joins TRBV6-2 or TRBV6-3 and TRBJ2-7; D is ambiguous. This CDR3 has 12 amino acids. Germline V gene lookup returns CDR1 MNHEY and CDR2 SVGEGT. The V and J ends lost 0 bases and 3 bases respectively, with 3 bases between them. CDR3: CASSYSIYEQYF. Written as DNA, the CDR3 is TGTGCCAGCAGTTACTCAATCTACGAGCAGTACTTC.

Here the CDR3 DNA reads TGCAGTGCTACAGACGACAGGGGTCGTTCCTACGAGCAGTACTTC. Amino acid sequence: CSATDDRGRSYEQYF. The chain employs TRBV20-1 and TRBJ2-7, with 8 bases matching TRBD1. Germline CDR1 is DFQATT and CDR2 is SNEGSKA (reference sequence). V lost 4 bases and J lost 1; bases outside the gene matches: 9. The CDR3 length is 15 residues.

This clonotype has a count of ten or more. The gene calls are TRBV7-9 and TRBJ2-1, with TRBD1 identical over 9 bases. The junction had 20 bases not matched to a gene; V was cut back by 11 bases and J by 3 bases. In germline, CDR1 is SEHNR, CDR2 FQNEAQ (reference sequence). The length of the CDR3 is 18 residues. CDR3 protein: CAGGRWGFRQGDYNEQFF. The CDR3 nucleotides read TGTGCCGGTGGAAGGTGGGGTTTCCGACAGGGGGACTACAATGAGCAGTTCTTC.

This clonotype was observed a handful of times. The chain is built from TRBV29-1 and TRBJ2-5; the D gene is possibly TRBD1 (6 bases). CDR3 size: 12 residues. The V gene lost 7 bases and the J gene lost 2 bases, with 11 bases spanning the gap. In germline, CDR1 is SQVTM, CDR2 ANQGSEA. The CDR3 loop is CSGTQGQETQYF. CDR3 nucleotides: TGCAGCGGGACACAGGGACAAGAGACCCAGTACTTC.

This chain links TRBV12-3 or TRBV12-4 with TRBJ1-1, with 9 bases aligning to TRBD1. CDR3 length equals 16 residues. V trimming: 1 base; J trimming: 0 bases; junction bases outside the gene matches: 3. CDR3 region: CASSLGTGALNTEAFF. In nucleotides, the CDR3 is TGTGCCAGCAGTTTAGGGACAGGGGCCCTGAACACTGAAGCTTTCTTT.

This clonotype occurred a few times. The chain carries TRBV14 and TRBJ2-6; TRBD1 is a possible D gene (5 bases). The CDR3 is 16 residues long. Germline CDR1 SGHDN, CDR2 FVKESK. Trimming took 6 bases from V and 0 from J, leaving 12 bases between them. CDR3 DNA sequence: TGTGCCAGCAGTCAATTAGGGGTCTCTGGGGCCAACGTCCTGACTTTC. Translating it yields CASSQLGVSGANVLTF. Full variable domain (rest looked up from reference TRBV14 and TRBJ2-6): EAGVTQFPSHSVIEKGQTVTLRCDPISGHDNLYWYRRVMGKEIKFLLHFVKESKQDESGMPNNRFLAERTGGTYSTLKVQPAELEDSGVYFCASSQLGVSGANVLTFGAGSRLTVL.

This clonotype was observed many times. This chain links TRBV29-1 with TRBJ2-3; tentative D call: TRBD2 (6 bases). Germline CDR1 and CDR2: SQVTM and ANQGSEA. Trimming removed 4 bases from V and 0 bases from J, with 17 bases in between. The CDR3 is 16 residues long. The CDR3 DNA is TGCAGCGTTGCGGGCCAGCGGAGGGATAGCACAGATACGCAGTATTTT. Translated, it gives CSVAGQRRDSTDTQYF.

This clonotype was observed a few times. This rearrangement joins TRBV29-1 to TRBJ2-1; TRBD2 agrees at 8 bases. Germline V gives CDR1 SQVTM, CDR2 ANQGSEA. Trimming at V came to 7 bases and at J to 6 bases, leaving 8 bases not matched to a gene. CDR3 length equals 13 residues. The CDR3 spells CSAGGVVVNEQFF. The CDR3 region has the DNA TGCAGCGCCGGGGGGGTTGTGGTCAATGAGCAGTTCTTC.